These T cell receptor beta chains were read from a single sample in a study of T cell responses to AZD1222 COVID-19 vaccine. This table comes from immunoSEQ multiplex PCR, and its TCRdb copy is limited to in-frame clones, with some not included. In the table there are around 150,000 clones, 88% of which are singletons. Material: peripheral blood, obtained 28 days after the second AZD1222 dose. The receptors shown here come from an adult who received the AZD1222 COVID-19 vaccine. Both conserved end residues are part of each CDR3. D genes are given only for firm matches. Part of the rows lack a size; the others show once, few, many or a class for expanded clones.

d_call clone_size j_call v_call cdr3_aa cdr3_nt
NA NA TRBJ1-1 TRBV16 CASSRGSEAFF TGTGCCAGCAGCCGGGGCAGTGAAGCTTTCTTT
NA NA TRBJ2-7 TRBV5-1 CASSLDPRGSYEQYF TGCGCCAGCAGCTTAGATCCCAGGGGTTCCTACGAGCAGTACTTC
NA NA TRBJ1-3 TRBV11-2 CASSLVRGVVSGNTIYF TGTGCCAGCAGCTTAGTTCGAGGAGTCGTCTCTGGAAACACCATATATTTT
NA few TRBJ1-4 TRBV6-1 CASSENRPNEKLFF TGTGCCAGCAGTGAAAACAGGCCAAATGAAAAACTGTTTTTT
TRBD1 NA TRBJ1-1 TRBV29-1 CSVAGQGNTEAFF TGCAGCGTTGCGGGACAGGGGAACACTGAAGCTTTCTTT
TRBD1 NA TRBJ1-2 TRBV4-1 CASSQGSNRGNYGYTF TGCGCCAGCAGCCAAGGAAGTAACAGGGGGAACTATGGCTACACCTTC
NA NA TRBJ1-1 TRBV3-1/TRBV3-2 CASSPHSGFTEAFF TGTGCCAGCAGCCCCCACAGTGGGTTCACTGAAGCTTTCTTT
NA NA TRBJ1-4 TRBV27 CASRRSSPNEKLFF TGTGCCAGCAGACGGTCCAGCCCTAATGAAAAACTGTTTTTT
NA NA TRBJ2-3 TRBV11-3 CASSLGGSTDTQYF TGTGCCAGCAGCTTAGGTGGGTCCACAGATACGCAGTATTTT
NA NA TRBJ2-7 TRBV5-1 CASSSPGLDEQYF TGCGCCAGCAGCTCACCGGGACTGGACGAGCAGTACTTC
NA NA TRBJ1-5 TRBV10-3 CAISESKGNQPQHF TGTGCCATCAGTGAGTCGAAGGGCAATCAGCCCCAGCATTTT
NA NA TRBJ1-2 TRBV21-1 CASSTPWGAYYGYTF TGTGCCAGCAGCACCCCTTGGGGCGCGTACTATGGCTACACCTTC
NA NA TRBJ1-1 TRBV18 CASSPPDPDGIPEAFF TGTGCCAGCTCACCCCCAGACCCCGACGGTATTCCTGAAGCTTTCTTT
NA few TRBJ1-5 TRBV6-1 CASSESLGDTRNQPQHF TGTGCCAGCAGTGAAAGCCTGGGAGACACGAGGAATCAGCCCCAGCATTTT
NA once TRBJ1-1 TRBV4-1 CASSSPRAPEAFF TGCGCCAGCAGCTCCCCCAGGGCCCCTGAAGCTTTCTTT
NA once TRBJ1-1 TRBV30 CAWSVSVSTEAFF TGTGCCTGGAGTGTTTCCGTTAGCACTGAAGCTTTCTTT
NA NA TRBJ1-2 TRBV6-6 CASAEGFYGYTF TGTGCCTCCGCAGAGGGGTTCTATGGCTACACCTTC
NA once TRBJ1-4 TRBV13 CASSSWTSTNEKLFF TGTGCCAGCAGCTCCTGGACTTCAACTAATGAAAAACTGTTTTTT
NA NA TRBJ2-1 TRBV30 CAWSVGPEPYNEQFF TGTGCCTGGAGTGTGGGGCCGGAGCCCTACAATGAGCAGTTCTTC
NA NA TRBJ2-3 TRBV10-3 CAITGVGTDTQYF TGTGCCATCACCGGAGTAGGCACAGATACGCAGTATTTT
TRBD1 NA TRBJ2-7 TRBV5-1 CASSLGGQGIYEQYF TGCGCCAGCAGCTTGGGGGGACAGGGGATCTACGAGCAGTACTTC
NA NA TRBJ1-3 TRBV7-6 CASSPLGVSGNTIYF TGTGCCAGCAGCCCTTTGGGGGTATCTGGAAACACCATATATTTT
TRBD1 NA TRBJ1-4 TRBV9 CASSPQGFNEKLFF TGTGCCAGCAGCCCACAGGGGTTTAATGAAAAACTGTTTTTT
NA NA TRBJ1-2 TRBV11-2 CASSLAQEIYGYTF TGTGCCAGCAGCTTAGCCCAGGAGATCTATGGCTACACCTTC
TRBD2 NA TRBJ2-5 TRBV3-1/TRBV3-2 CASSEGMRGAFGETQYF TGTGCCAGCAGCGAAGGGATGCGGGGGGCCTTTGGTGAGACCCAGTACTTC
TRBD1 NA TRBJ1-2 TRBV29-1 CSVLLTGANGYTF TGCAGCGTTCTATTGACAGGGGCGAATGGCTACACCTTC
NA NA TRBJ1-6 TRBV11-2 CASSPTTSPYNSPLHF TGTGCCAGCAGCCCGACGACAAGCCCTTATAATTCACCCCTCCACTTT
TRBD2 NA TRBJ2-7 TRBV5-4 CASSLVGGLDEQYF TGTGCCAGCAGCTTGGTGGGGGGGTTAGACGAGCAGTACTTC
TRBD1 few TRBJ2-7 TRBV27 CASSLSRGTGYEQYF TGTGCCAGCAGTCTATCCCGCGGGACAGGGTACGAGCAGTACTTC